This TCR beta chain appears in the sequencing data of a study of blood T cell repertoires in COVID-19. In the original processing: Nucleated cell counts were estimated from reference gene primer amplification. Profiling relied on immunoSEQ multiplex PCR, and the TCRdb table lists in-frame clones only, not all of them. From that table come the V and J calls and clone size; the DNA was used to work out D and trimming. The repertoire consists of 180,000 or so clones, with approximately 86% occurring once and the leading ten covering roughly 3.3%. V lost 6 bases and J lost 2, with 14 bases in between. Germline CDR1 reads LGHNT; CDR2 reads FRNRAP. The CDR3 contains 14 residues.

The sequenced sample consisted of peripheral blood. The clonotype was recovered from a man in his 70s with acute or convalescent COVID-19. The V call is TRBV12-5, the J call TRBJ2-7; a possible D gene is TRBD1 (5 bases). The chain's CDR3 is CASGTTGYPYEQYF. DNA for the CDR3: TGTGCTAGTGGCACAACAGGATACCCCTACGAGCAGTACTTC.